Below are 8 T cell receptor beta chains sequenced from a single sample in a study of beta chain features in type 1 diabetes. What was sequenced were expressed TCRB transcripts, since all of the isolated RNA had been reverse transcribed. Sequencing was performed with immunoSEQ multiplex PCR; in TCRdb, only in-frame clones are kept and a portion is missing. The sample contains hundreds of thousands of clones, 30% of which appear only once. The sequencing input was naive CD4+ T cells from blood. Receptors originate from a man between 18 and 35 years old in good health.

In its sample, this clone was seen once. The gene calls are TRBV4-2 and TRBJ2-1; 10 bases are a match to TRBD2. Unmatched junction bases numbered 9, after V lost 1 base and J lost 9 bases. CDR1 is LGHNA and CDR2 is YNFKEQ in the germline V gene. This CDR3 has 16 amino acids. The CDR3 nucleotides are TGTGCCAGCAGCCAAGCAGGTCTAGCGGGAGACTTTGAGCAGTTCTTC. Translated: CASSQAGLAGDFEQFF.

The rearrangement joins TRBV18 to TRBJ2-5; D is ambiguous. CDR3 length equals 12 residues. Trimming cost V 6 bases and J 5 bases, with 10 bases left between them. In germline, CDR1 is KGHSH, CDR2 LQKENI. CDR3 in amino acids: CASSSFGETQYF. CDR3 nucleotide sequence: TGTGCCAGCTCTTCATTTGGGGAGACCCAGTACTTC.

The chain combines TRBV28 with TRBJ2-3, with D perhaps matching TRBD2 (6 bases). Trimming pared 4 bases from V and 2 bases from J, leaving 19 bases between. CDR3 length equals 17 residues. Per germline, CDR1 MDHEN and CDR2 SYDVKM. This chain's CDR3 is CASSSPWGGANTDTQYF. CDR3 nucleotide sequence: TGTGCCAGCAGTTCCCCCTGGGGCGGGGCGAACACAGATACGCAGTATTTT.

This chain joins TRBV27 and TRBJ1-2; 11 bases are shared with TRBD1. Trimming took 5 bases from V and 2 from J; bases not matched to a gene: 1. This CDR3 is built from 14 residues. In germline, CDR1 is MNHEY, CDR2 SMNVEV (reference sequence). In DNA, the CDR3 is TGTGCCAGCAGTGGGGACAGGGGGAACTATGGCTACACCTTC. Translating it yields CASSGDRGNYGYTF.

The chain links TRBV30 to TRBJ2-3; 10 nucleotides match TRBD1. Germline V gene lookup returns CDR1 GTSNPN and CDR2 SVGIG (reference sequence). The length of the CDR3 is 17 residues. V shed 1 base and J 5 bases; nucleotides not matched to a gene: 12. CDR3 in DNA: TGTGCCTGGAGTGATCCCGGGACAGGGGCGCACGGAGATACGCAGTATTTT. Protein sequence: CAWSDPGTGAHGDTQYF.

This clone was observed a few times. V gene TRBV19 combines with J gene TRBJ2-1, with a weak D call TRBD2 (6 bases). The germline V and J ends were trimmed by 5 bases and 0 bases, with 14 bases remaining between them. Germline-derived CDR1 and CDR2 are LNHDA and SQIVND (reference sequence). There are 16 residues in the CDR3. CDR3 protein: CASSGGIPSSYNEQFF. The CDR3 bases are TGTGCCAGTAGTGGCGGGATTCCGAGCTCCTACAATGAGCAGTTCTTC.

V usage is TRBV10-3 and J usage is TRBJ2-3; TRBD1 aligns across 7 bases. Losses at the gene ends were 0 bases for V and 3 bases for J; bases not matched to a gene: 3. The CDR3 totals 15 residues. In germline, CDR1 is ENHRY, CDR2 SYGVKD. CDR3 DNA sequence: TGTGCCATCAGTGAGTCAAAGGGGGCGACAGATACGCAGTATTTT. Translation gives CAISESKGATDTQYF.

The rearrangement joins TRBV7-9 to TRBJ2-3, with D unclear. Germline lookup yields CDR1 SEHNR and CDR2 FQNEAQ (reference sequence). The CDR3 loop spans 14 amino acids. V gave up 2 bases and J gave up 1 base, with 7 bases separating them. CDR3 coding DNA: TGTGCCAGCAGCTTAACCCTCGGCACAGATACGCAGTATTTT. It encodes CASSLTLGTDTQYF.